Following are 30 T cell receptor beta chains from one sample sequenced in a study of identifying expanded T cells in peripheral blood. Here immunoSEQ multiplex PCR was the method, and the copy in TCRdb shows in-frame clones only, minus some. This sample carries 100,000 to 150,000 clones, approximately 86% of them seen once, and the ten largest clones take more than 7%. Sequenced input: blood. The receptors originated from a person aged 18 to 70 in good health.

The chain recombines TRBV19 with TRBJ1-2, with unresolved D. V was cut by 5 bases and J by 8 bases, with 15 bases left in between. The length of the CDR3 is 13 residues. Germline assignment: CDR1 LNHDA and CDR2 SQIVND (reference sequence). The CDR3 coding sequence is TGTGCCAGTAGTGGACTAAGGGAACGGGGCTACACCTTC. Translation: CASSGLRERGYTF.

V usage is TRBV7-9 and J usage is TRBJ1-3, with D possibly matching TRBD1 (6 bases). The CDR3 is 16 residues long. Germline-derived CDR1 and CDR2 are SEHNR and FQNEAQ (reference sequence). Trimming took off 5 bases at V and 4 bases at J, with 18 bases between the two ends. The CDR3 coding sequence is TGTGCCAGCAGCCTAGGGGGTTCGCCTCTGGGAAACACCATATATTTT. Translation gives CASSLGGSPLGNTIYF.

The chain employs TRBV11-2 and TRBJ2-7, with TRBD1 identical over 11 bases. Germline values: CDR1 SGHAT, CDR2 FQNNGV. The CDR3 is made up of 15 amino acids. V dropped 3 bases and J dropped 7; count of bases not matched to a gene: 8. DNA for the CDR3: TGTGCCAGCAGCTTTTCCGGACAGGGGGCGGGGGAGCAGTACTTC. It codes for CASSFSGQGAGEQYF. Full variable domain (outside the CDR3, taken from reference TRBV11-2 and TRBJ2-7): EAGVAQSPRYKIIEKRQSVAFWCNPISGHATLYWYQQILGQGPKLLIQFQNNGVVDDSQLPKDRFSAERLKGVDSTLKIQPAKLEDSAVYLCASSFSGQGAGEQYFGPGTRLTVT.

This clone appeared a single time. J is TRBJ2-3 and V is TRBV19, with a tentative D call TRBD2 (6 bases). The CDR3 extends over 15 amino acids. Trimming removed 1 base at V and 2 bases at J, with 10 bases between. Germline values: CDR1 LNHDA, CDR2 SQIVND (reference sequence). The CDR3 sequence is CASSIGRAVTDTQYF. The CDR3 coding sequence is TGTGCCAGTAGTATAGGGAGGGCGGTCACAGATACGCAGTATTTT.

The V call is TRBV9, the J call TRBJ1-1; D not resolved. V was shortened by 5 bases and J by 1 base, with 6 bases between the two germline ends. Per the germline V gene, CDR1 is SGDLS and CDR2 is YYNGEE. The CDR3 totals 12 residues. CDR3 DNA sequence: TGTGCCAGCAGTAGACAGAACACTGAAGCTTTCTTT. Amino acid sequence: CASSRQNTEAFF. Using reference TRBV9 and TRBJ1-1 for the parts outside the CDR3, the full variable domain is DSGVTQTPKHLITATGQRVTLRCSPRSGDLSVYWYQQSLDQGLQFLIQYYNGEERAKGNILERFSAQQFPDLHSELNLSSLELGDSALYFCASSRQNTEAFFGQGTRLTVV.

The chain joins TRBV19 to TRBJ2-6; 8 bases align to TRBD1. CDR3 length: 15 residues. The germline V gene encodes CDR1 LNHDA and CDR2 SQIVND (reference sequence). Trimming took 5 bases from V and 3 from J; bases not matched to a gene: 3. The CDR3 reads CASSPGQVGANVLTF. DNA of the CDR3: TGTGCCAGTAGTCCGGGACAGGTTGGGGCCAACGTCCTGACTTTC.

This sequence joins TRBV6-5 and TRBJ2-7, with 12 bases aligning to TRBD2. The CDR3 consists of 16 residues. The V segment lost 4 bases and the J segment 4 bases; nucleotides outside the gene matches: 8. Germline loops: CDR1 MNHEY, CDR2 SVGAGI. The CDR3 nucleotides are TGTGCCAGCAGTTCCCCGACTAGCGGGAGAAGGTACGAGCAGTACTTC. Translated, it gives CASSSPTSGRRYEQYF.

V gene TRBV5-1 combines with J gene TRBJ2-5; TRBD1 agrees at 7 bases. The CDR3 runs to 13 residues. V was clipped by 7 bases and J by 2 bases; unmatched bases: 5. Germline loops: CDR1 SGHRS, CDR2 YFSETQ. The chain's CDR3 is CASGQDEQETQYF. The CDR3 DNA sequence: TGCGCCAGCGGACAGGACGAACAAGAGACCCAGTACTTC.

The CDR3: CASRVGQGVSDYGYTF. For the CDR3, the DNA is TGTGCCAGCAGGGTCGGACAGGGAGTCTCTGACTATGGCTACACCTTC. The V and J genes are TRBV2 and TRBJ1-2; 8 bases are shared with TRBD1. CDR1 SNHLY and CDR2 FYNNEI come from the germline V gene. This CDR3 spans 16 amino acids. J lost 3 bases, V lost 6 bases, and 12 bases had no gene match.

This clone was seen only once. This chain joins TRBV27 and TRBJ2-1; D call uncertain. Germline loops: CDR1 MNHEY, CDR2 SMNVEV (reference sequence). The CDR3 is 15 residues long. V was clipped by 5 bases and J by 2 bases, with 13 bases between them. The CDR3 loop reads CASSLSLGAYNEQFF. The CDR3 bases are TGTGCCAGCAGTCTCAGTCTCGGCGCCTACAATGAGCAGTTCTTC.

The chain is built from TRBV5-1 and TRBJ2-1; D is possibly TRBD1 or TRBD2 (6 bases each). The CDR3 totals 16 residues. V lost 0 bases and J 2 bases, leaving 12 bases between the germline ends. CDR1 is SGHRS, CDR2 YFSETQ, per germline. The CDR3 protein is CASSLARGRAYNEQFF. CDR3 coding DNA: TGCGCCAGCAGCTTGGCCCGGGGGCGCGCCTACAATGAGCAGTTCTTC.

V is TRBV19 and J is TRBJ1-1; D is unclear. Germline V gene data show CDR1 as LNHDA and CDR2 as SQIVND (reference sequence). CDR3 length equals 12 residues. Trimming removed 4 bases at V and 5 bases at J, with 8 bases between. For the CDR3, the DNA is TGTGCCAGTAGTAATACGGGGACTGAAGCTTTCTTT. Translation: CASSNTGTEAFF. The entire variable domain, with the rest obtained from reference TRBV19 and TRBJ1-1, is as follows: DGGITQSPKYLFRKEGQNVTLSCEQNLNHDAMYWYRQDPGQGLRLIYYSQIVNDFQKGDIAEGYSVSREKKESFPLTVTSAQKNPTAFYLCASSNTGTEAFFGQGTRLTVV.

This sequence joins TRBV5-1 and TRBJ1-1; a weak D match, TRBD1 (5 bases). The CDR3 spans 14 residues. Per the germline V gene, CDR1 is SGHRS and CDR2 is YFSETQ. V dropped 5 bases and J dropped 4 bases, with 15 bases sitting between them. CDR3 in DNA: TGCGCCAGCAGGTACGTCGGGGGGAGCACTGAAGCTTTCTTT. This encodes CASRYVGGSTEAFF.

The chain has TRBV27 and TRBJ1-4; D might be TRBD1 (6 bases). Trimming took off 4 bases at V and 8 bases at J, with 14 bases between the two ends. This CDR3 contains 14 residues. CDR1 is MNHEY, CDR2 SMNVEV, per germline (reference sequence). CDR3 loop: CASSSLQGSEKLFF. The CDR3 nucleotides are TGTGCCAGCAGTTCCCTACAGGGAAGCGAAAAACTGTTTTTT.

The chain recombines TRBV7-3 with TRBJ1-1; no clear D gene. This CDR3 spans 14 amino acids. Germline V gene sequence: CDR1 SGHTA, CDR2 FQGTGA. V lost 0 bases to trimming and J lost 2 bases, with 7 bases between them. In nucleotides, the CDR3 is TGTGCCAGCAGCTTAACGCGGGCAAACACTGAAGCTTTCTTT. Its protein is CASSLTRANTEAFF. The full variable domain, its missing parts supplied by reference TRBV7-3 and TRBJ1-1, is GAGVSQTPSNKVTEKGKYVELRCDPISGHTALYWYRQSLGQGPEFLIYFQGTGAADDSGLPNDRFFAVRPEGSVSTLKIQRTERGDSAVYLCASSLTRANTEAFFGQGTRLTVV.

The chain employs TRBV5-6 and TRBJ1-2; 7 positions match TRBD1. The CDR3 runs 15 residues. Germline V CDR1 and CDR2: SGHDT, YYEEEE. V trimming: 2 bases; J trimming: 1 base; junction bases outside the gene matches: 5. In DNA, the CDR3 is TGTGCCAGCAGCTTCGCAGGGGGGGTTAACTATGGCTACACCTTC. Translation gives CASSFAGGVNYGYTF.

The chain links TRBV6-5 to TRBJ2-3; TRBD1 aligns across 11 bases. This CDR3 contains 14 residues. The V gene end was trimmed by 9 bases and the J gene end by 3 bases; junction bases not matched to a gene: 5. Per the germline V gene, CDR1 is MNHEY and CDR2 is SVGAGI. The CDR3 loop reads CASWGQGGTDTQYF. The CDR3 nucleotides read TGTGCCAGTTGGGGACAGGGGGGTACAGATACGCAGTATTTT.

The rearrangement links TRBV28 to TRBJ1-2, with D possibly TRBD1 on 6 matching bases. The CDR3 totals 15 residues. Germline values: CDR1 MDHEN, CDR2 SYDVKM. The V end was cut by 6 bases, the J end by 1 base, with 15 bases between. DNA of the CDR3: TGTGCCAGCAGCCAGGACAGCTACCATAACTATGGCTACACCTTC. It encodes CASSQDSYHNYGYTF.

The V gene is TRBV18, the J gene TRBJ1-2, with TRBD1 matching over 10 bases. Trimming at V came to 3 bases and at J to 5 bases, leaving 6 bases not matched to a gene. Per germline, CDR1 KGHSH and CDR2 LQKENI. The CDR3 length is 15 residues. The CDR3: CASSPLDRGKYGYTF. The CDR3 nucleotides are TGTGCCAGCTCACCTCTGGACAGGGGGAAGTATGGCTACACCTTC.

The gene calls are TRBV4-2 and TRBJ2-1, with D tentatively TRBD1 (5 bases). The CDR3 sequence is 14 residues long. V was trimmed by 4 bases and J by 5 bases, leaving 12 bases between them. Germline V gives CDR1 LGHNA, CDR2 YNFKEQ. CDR3 in amino acids: CASSLRTHDNEQFF. CDR3 DNA: TGTGCCAGCAGCCTCCGGACACATGACAATGAGCAGTTCTTC.

The gene calls are TRBV5-1 and TRBJ2-7; D gene unclear. There are 12 residues in the CDR3. V lost 7 bases to trimming and J lost 7 bases, with 15 bases between them. CDR1 is SGHRS and CDR2 is YFSETQ in the germline V gene. The chain's CDR3 is CASGWLGEEQYF. CDR3 nucleotide sequence: TGCGCCAGCGGCTGGTTGGGCGAAGAGCAGTACTTC.

The sample holds one count of this clone. The chain employs TRBV7-2 and TRBJ1-2, with a tentative D call TRBD1 (6 bases). Looked up from germline, CDR1 is SGHTA and CDR2 is FQGNSA. V shed 1 base and J shed 4 bases, with 7 bases lying between them. The CDR3 extends over 13 amino acids. The CDR3 loop reads CASSLDRVYGYTF. CDR3 DNA: TGTGCCAGCAGCTTAGACAGGGTCTATGGCTACACCTTC.

This clone was observed once. The V and J genes are TRBV29-1 and TRBJ2-7; D is possibly TRBD1 or TRBD2 (6 bases each). From germline, CDR1 is SQVTM and CDR2 ANQGSEA. V lost 3 bases and J lost 3, with 12 bases in between. This CDR3 has 13 residues. The CDR3 is CSVERDTDYEQYF. The CDR3 DNA sequence: TGCAGCGTTGAGCGGGACACGGACTACGAGCAGTACTTC.

The chain uses TRBV19 and TRBJ1-4; D ambiguous. This CDR3 spans 14 amino acids. Trimming took off 9 bases at V and 1 base at J, with 12 bases between the two ends. Germline V gene sequence: CDR1 LNHDA, CDR2 SQIVND (reference sequence). CDR3 loop: CASGVFGTNEKLFF. For the CDR3, the DNA is TGTGCCAGCGGGGTATTTGGAACTAATGAAAAACTGTTTTTT.

The sample holds a few counts of this clone. This chain connects TRBV29-1 to TRBJ1-2; D remains ambiguous. Germline loops: CDR1 SQVTM, CDR2 ANQGSEA. The ends were cut back, 4 bases at V and 8 bases at J, with 14 bases in the middle. The CDR3 is 12 amino acids. The CDR3 spells CSVVWGSSGYTF. In DNA form, the CDR3 reads TGCAGCGTTGTCTGGGGATCCTCGGGCTACACCTTC.

Sample share makes this clone medium-sized. V gene TRBV4-2 combines with J gene TRBJ1-5, with TRBD1 matching over 9 bases. J gave up 7 bases and V 7 bases, and 5 bases lay outside the gene matches. The CDR3 consists of 13 residues. Germline V gives CDR1 LGHNA, CDR2 YNFKEQ. CDR3 in amino acids: CASKGQGGQPQHF. In nucleotides, the CDR3 is TGTGCCAGCAAGGGACAGGGCGGGCAGCCCCAGCATTTT.

The gene calls are TRBV7-6 and TRBJ2-1; 9 nucleotides match TRBD1. This CDR3 is 18 amino acids long. Germline values: CDR1 SGHVS, CDR2 FNYEAQ. With V trimmed by 5 bases and J by 5 bases, 16 bases remained unmatched. The CDR3 is CASSPHYKQGADHNEQFF. The DNA for the CDR3 is TGTGCCAGCAGCCCACATTACAAACAGGGGGCGGACCACAATGAGCAGTTCTTC. Full variable domain (outside the CDR3, taken from reference TRBV7-6 and TRBJ2-1): GAGVSQSPRYKVTKRGQDVALRCDPISGHVSLYWYRQALGQGPEFLTYFNYEAQQDKSGLPNDRFSAERPEGSISTLTIQRTEQRDSAMYRCASSPHYKQGADHNEQFFGPGTRLTVL.

V is TRBV6-5 and J is TRBJ2-4, with no clear D. The length of the CDR3 is 12 residues. Germline V CDR1 and CDR2: MNHEY, SVGAGI. Trimming removed 6 bases from V and 0 bases from J, with 3 bases in between. CDR3 coding DNA: TGTGCCAGCAGGGAAGCCAAAAACATTCAGTACTTC. This translates into CASREAKNIQYF.

The chain couples TRBV7-2 to TRBJ2-3; 12 bases line up with TRBD2. The CDR3 is made up of 15 amino acids. The germline gives CDR1 SGHTA, CDR2 FQGNSA. The J segment lost 4 bases and the V segment lost 3 bases, leaving 2 bases of the junction unmatched. The CDR3 DNA sequence: TGTGCCAGCAGCTTCACTAGCGGGAGGCCAGATACGCAGTATTTT. Translation gives CASSFTSGRPDTQYF.

This clone has only a few counts. The V call is TRBV11-2, the J call TRBJ1-4; 9 bases are a match to TRBD1. CDR3 length: 15 amino acids. Trimming took 1 base from V and 7 from J; bases not matched to a gene: 4. CDR1 and CDR2 from the germline V gene are SGHAT and FQNNGV. CDR3 nucleotide sequence: TGTGCCAGCAGCTTAGGAACAGGGGGCTTTGAAAAACTGTTTTTT. This gives the protein CASSLGTGGFEKLFF.